Shown below are 17 T cell receptor beta chains from a single sample sequenced in a study of T cell responses to AZD1222 COVID-19 vaccine. Data came from immunoSEQ multiplex PCR; TCRdb stores just in-frame clones and leaves some out. The sample lists 75,000 to 90,000 clones, roughly 82% seen once, with roughly 9.4% in the top ten. Specimen: peripheral blood, collected on day 0 of AZD1222 vaccination. All receptors come from an adult in good health.

This chain joins TRBV4-3 and TRBJ2-6, with 8 bases identical to TRBD1. The CDR3 consists of 18 residues. CDR1 and CDR2 (germline): LGHNA, YSLEER. V shed 2 bases and J 2 bases; nucleotides not matched to a gene: 8. The CDR3 protein is CASSQSGTGAPGANVLTF. CDR3 in DNA: TGCGCCAGCAGCCAATCCGGGACAGGAGCCCCTGGGGCCAACGTCCTGACTTTC.

The chain has TRBV4-2 and TRBJ2-1; TRBD2 agrees at 10 bases. There are 17 residues in the CDR3. After removal of 3 bases from V and 6 bases from J, the junction contained 11 bases not matched to a gene. Germline lookup yields CDR1 LGHNA and CDR2 YNFKEQ. CDR3 loop: CASSQSSAGGLFNEQFF. CDR3 nucleotide sequence: TGTGCCAGCAGCCAGTCGTCAGCGGGGGGGCTTTTCAATGAGCAGTTCTTC.

The rearrangement links TRBV7-9 to TRBJ2-7; possible D gene TRBD2, 7 bases. Germline V gene data show CDR1 as SEHNR and CDR2 as FQNEAQ (reference sequence). This CDR3 has 14 residues. The germline V and J ends were trimmed by 6 bases and 2 bases, with 14 bases remaining between them. The CDR3 coding sequence is TGTGCCAGCAGATCGGGGGGCCTCCCCTACGAGCAGTACTTC. It encodes CASRSGGLPYEQYF.

This clone showed up just a few times. For the CDR3, the DNA is TGTGCCAGCAGCTCGACAGGGTTAAACACTGAAGCTTTCTTT. This codes for CASSSTGLNTEAFF. This chain links TRBV5-6 with TRBJ1-1; 7 nucleotides align to TRBD1. V shed 3 bases and J 2 bases; nucleotides not matched to a gene: 4. The CDR3 loop spans 14 amino acids. The germline V gene encodes CDR1 SGHDT and CDR2 YYEEEE.

A word on this clone: At one end the junction does not follow the germline gene, possibly because of a read error. The rearrangement joins TRBV7-7 to TRBJ2-1; the D gene is possibly TRBD2 (6 bases). From germline, CDR1 is SSHAT and CDR2 FNYEAQ (reference sequence). The CDR3 runs 14 residues. CDR3 residues: CASSLEGPYNEQFF. The DNA of the CDR3 is TGTGCTAGCAGCTTGGAGGGACCCTACAATGAGCAGTTCTTC. Drawing the rest from reference TRBV7-7 and TRBJ2-1, the complete variable domain is GAGVSQSPRYKVTKRGQDVTLRCDPISSHATLYWYQQALGQGPEFLTYFNYEAQPDKSGLPSDRFSAERPEGSISTLTIQRTEQRDSAMYRCASSLEGPYNEQFFGPGTRLTVL.

The V gene is TRBV5-4, the J gene TRBJ2-3; no clear D. Germline values: CDR1 SGHNT, CDR2 YYREEE (reference sequence). The CDR3 length is 12 residues. V was clipped by 3 bases and J by 0 bases, with 2 bases between them. CDR3 nucleotides: TGTGCCAGCAGCTATAGCACAGATACGCAGTATTTT. Its translation is CASSYSTDTQYF.

The chain links TRBV19 to TRBJ1-1; no definite D call. The germline gives CDR1 LNHDA, CDR2 SQIVND (reference sequence). This CDR3 comprises 16 residues. With 3 bases removed from V and 4 bases from J, the gap between germline ends came to 18 bases. CDR3 sequence: CASSIAWSVRGTEAFF. The CDR3 bases are TGTGCCAGTAGTATTGCATGGTCTGTACGGGGCACTGAAGCTTTCTTT.

This clone was recorded a few times. This sequence joins TRBV27 and TRBJ2-7, with 7 bases that match TRBD1. In germline, CDR1 is MNHEY, CDR2 SMNVEV (reference sequence). The CDR3 is 15 residues long. V lost 1 base, J lost 0 bases, and 3 bases stayed unmatched. CDR3 in DNA: TGTGCCAGCAGTTTATGGGGACAGCTCTCCTACGAGCAGTACTTC. This translates into CASSLWGQLSYEQYF.

The chain couples TRBV7-3 to TRBJ1-3; D remains unclear. Looked up from germline, CDR1 is SGHTA and CDR2 is FQGTGA. The CDR3 contains 15 residues. V lost 3 bases to trimming and J lost 0 bases, with 9 bases between them. The CDR3 bases are TGTGCCAGCAGCTTGGAACCGAGCTCTGGAAACACCATATATTTT. Its protein product is CASSLEPSSGNTIYF.

The genes are TRBV2 and TRBJ1-5; D gene unclear. Looked up from germline, CDR1 is SNHLY and CDR2 is FYNNEI. This CDR3 has 13 residues. Trimming stripped 4 bases from V and 1 base from J, with 5 bases between. The CDR3 reads CASSVQSNQPQHF. CDR3 DNA sequence: TGTGCCAGCAGTGTCCAGAGCAATCAGCCCCAGCATTTT.

The chain uses TRBV19 and TRBJ1-2, with TRBD1 matching 7 bases. The CDR3 is made up of 16 amino acids. Per germline, CDR1 LNHDA and CDR2 SQIVND (reference sequence). The V gene end was trimmed by 1 base and the J gene end by 1 base; junction bases not matched to a gene: 6. DNA for the CDR3: TGTGCCAGTAGTATAGCCGGGACAGTACTTAACTATGGCTACACCTTC. Protein: CASSIAGTVLNYGYTF.

Remarks on this clone: The identical CDR3 is also encoded by other nucleotide sequences in the sample. The V call is TRBV5-1, the J call TRBJ1-5, with D unresolved. The germline CDR1 and CDR2 sequences are SGHRS and YFSETQ. CDR3 length: 13 amino acids. V lost 0 bases to trimming and J lost 5 bases, with 6 bases between them. The CDR3 DNA sequence: TGCGCCAGCAGCTTGGGGAGGGATCAGCCCCAGCATTTT. It is translated as CASSLGRDQPQHF.

This rearrangement joins TRBV7-8 to TRBJ1-1; D not certain. Trimming removed 1 base from V and 0 bases from J, with 12 bases in between. The CDR3 runs to 16 residues. The V gene's germline CDR1 is SGHVS and CDR2 FQNEAQ. As DNA, the CDR3 is TGTGCCAGCAGCTTAGTGGTCGGAACCATGAACACTGAAGCTTTCTTT. Encoded protein: CASSLVVGTMNTEAFF. The entire variable domain, with the rest obtained from reference TRBV7-8 and TRBJ1-1, is as follows: GAGVSQSPRYKVAKRGQDVALRCDPISGHVSLFWYQQALGQGPEFLTYFQNEAQLDKSGLPSDRFFAERPEGSVSTLKIQRTQQEDSAVYLCASSLVVGTMNTEAFFGQGTRLTVV.

This clone was detected once. The CDR3 bases are TGTGCCAGCACCCCGGAGGGCGGGAGCTCCTACAATGAGCAGTTCTTC. Its translation: CASTPEGGSSYNEQFF. J is TRBJ2-1 and V is TRBV2; 7 bases are a match to TRBD2. V dropped 7 bases and J dropped 0; count of bases not matched to a gene: 9. This CDR3 contains 16 residues. Germline loops: CDR1 SNHLY, CDR2 FYNNEI.

This CDR3 reads CASSLGQGEKLFF. For the CDR3, the DNA is TGTGCCAGCAGCTTAGGACAGGGGGAAAAACTGTTTTTT. The chain couples TRBV7-9 to TRBJ1-4; 8 bases match TRBD1. V was clipped by 1 base and J by 8 bases; unmatched bases: 0. Germline loops: CDR1 SEHNR, CDR2 FQNEAQ (reference sequence). The CDR3 runs 13 residues.

V usage is TRBV29-1 and J usage is TRBJ1-4; D unclear. V dropped 4 bases and J dropped 5 bases, with 8 bases sitting between them. The CDR3 is 12 residues long. CDR1 and CDR2 from the germline V gene are SQVTM and ANQGSEA. The DNA of the CDR3 is TGCAGCGTTGCGCGGAGCAATGAAAAACTGTTTTTT. Protein product: CSVARSNEKLFF. The variable domain in full, with the rest retrieved from reference TRBV29-1 and TRBJ1-4, is SAVISQKPSRDICQRGTSLTIQCQVDSQVTMMFWYRQQPGQSLTLIATANQGSEATYESGFVIDKFPISRPNLTFSTLTVSNMSPEDSSIYLCSVARSNEKLFFGSGTQLSVL.

This sequence joins TRBV5-1 and TRBJ2-6; perhaps TRBD1 as D (6 bases). The CDR3 loop spans 18 amino acids. V was shortened by 4 bases and J by 2 bases, with 19 bases between the two germline ends. CDR1 and CDR2 (germline): SGHRS, YFSETQ. CDR3 DNA sequence: TGCGCCAGCAGCGATAGGTGGGGGCCTGGGGCTGGGGCCAACGTCCTGACTTTC. Protein product: CASSDRWGPGAGANVLTF.